A single sample gave rise to the 21 T cell receptor beta chains below, sequenced in a study of T cell responses to AZD1222 COVID-19 vaccine. Using immunoSEQ multiplex PCR, the repertoire was profiled, and TCRdb retains in-frame clones only, with some absent. In the table there are about 140,000 clones, roughly nine tenths of which are singletons. Here the sequenced sample was peripheral blood, taken on day 0 of AZD1222 vaccination. The receptors stem from an adult in good health.

The table lists this clone with a few counts. The chain combines TRBV18 with TRBJ2-1, with 9 nucleotides matching TRBD1. Losses at the gene ends were 4 bases for V and 5 bases for J; bases not matched to a gene: 6. Germline lookup yields CDR1 KGHSH and CDR2 LQKENI. The CDR3 runs 15 residues. The CDR3 bases are TGTGCCAGCTCACGAACAGGGGGCGGTCACAATGAGCAGTTCTTC. This encodes CASSRTGGGHNEQFF.

Written as DNA, the CDR3 is TGCGCCAGCAGCTTAGGAGAGACAGGGGGCATCTTCGGGGAGCTGTTTTTT. Translation gives CASSLGETGGIFGELFF. The chain couples TRBV5-1 to TRBJ2-2; 10 bases agree with TRBD1. The germline V gene encodes CDR1 SGHRS and CDR2 YFSETQ. This CDR3 comprises 17 residues. Trimming took 2 bases from V and 7 from J; bases not matched to a gene: 11. Full variable domain (outside the CDR3, taken from reference TRBV5-1 and TRBJ2-2): KAGVTQTPRYLIKTRGQQVTLSCSPISGHRSVSWYQQTPGQGLQFLFEYFSETQRNKGNFPGRFSGRQFSNSRSEMNVSTLELGDSALYLCASSLGETGGIFGELFFGEGSRLTVL.

The chain has TRBV5-1 and TRBJ1-2; unclear D gene. Germline-derived CDR1 and CDR2 are SGHRS and YFSETQ. The CDR3 sequence is 14 residues long. Trimming removed 2 bases at V and 3 bases at J, with 11 bases between. The CDR3 coding sequence is TGCGCCAGCAGCTTCGAGGACCTGGACTATGGCTACACCTTC. This translates into CASSFEDLDYGYTF. The full variable domain, its missing parts supplied by reference TRBV5-1 and TRBJ1-2, is KAGVTQTPRYLIKTRGQQVTLSCSPISGHRSVSWYQQTPGQGLQFLFEYFSETQRNKGNFPGRFSGRQFSNSRSEMNVSTLELGDSALYLCASSFEDLDYGYTFGSGTRLTVV.

The chain couples TRBV19 to TRBJ2-7; unclear D gene. The CDR3 is 14 residues long. CDR1 is LNHDA and CDR2 is SQIVND in the germline V gene (reference sequence). Trimming removed 4 bases from V and 1 base from J, with 11 bases in between. CDR3 amino acids: CASSTSLQSYEQYF. DNA for the CDR3: TGTGCCAGTAGTACCTCCTTGCAGTCCTACGAGCAGTACTTC.

The chain uses TRBV4-1 and TRBJ2-7; tentatively, D is TRBD2 (6 bases). V lost 4 bases and J lost 2, with 18 bases in between. This CDR3 contains 16 residues. Germline CDR1 MGHRA, CDR2 YSYEKL. The CDR3 sequence: CASSPLARDFAYEQYF. DNA for the CDR3: TGCGCCAGCAGCCCTTTGGCTCGGGACTTCGCCTACGAGCAGTACTTC.

This clone was found a few times. The genes are TRBV7-3 and TRBJ2-2; TRBD1 is a possible D gene (6 bases). The V end was cut by 1 base, the J end by 4 bases, with 13 bases between. The CDR3 length is 16 residues. Germline CDR1 is SGHTA and CDR2 is FQGTGA. In DNA form, the CDR3 reads TGTGCCAGCAGCTTAATCGGACAGTCGGGCACCGGGGAGCTGTTTTTT. Protein: CASSLIGQSGTGELFF.

The rearrangement joins TRBV27 to TRBJ1-4, with TRBD1 matching 8 bases. This CDR3 has 14 residues. The trim removed 3 bases at V and 6 bases at J, leaving 3 bases unmatched. Germline CDR1 reads MNHEY; CDR2 reads SMNVEV (reference sequence). Here the CDR3 reads CASSFLDRDEKLFF. The CDR3 DNA reads as TGTGCCAGCAGTTTCTTGGACAGGGATGAAAAACTGTTTTTT.

This chain joins TRBV6-2 or TRBV6-3 and TRBJ2-5, with D perhaps matching TRBD2 (5 bases). V dropped 2 bases and J dropped 4 bases, with 11 bases sitting between them. CDR1 and CDR2 from the germline V gene are MNHEY and SVGEGT. The CDR3 is 14 residues long. The CDR3 DNA sequence: TGTGCCAGCAGTTACGGAAGCGGTCGAGAGACCCAGTACTTC. Encoded protein: CASSYGSGRETQYF.

This chain joins TRBV7-2 and TRBJ1-1, with no clear D. The CDR3 is 13 residues long. Trimming took 3 bases from V and 5 from J, leaving 10 bases between them. From germline, CDR1 is SGHTA and CDR2 FQGNSA. Here the CDR3 reads CASSLGPTTEAFF. The CDR3 DNA is TGTGCCAGCAGCTTGGGTCCCACGACTGAAGCTTTCTTT. Supplemented by reference TRBV7-2 and TRBJ1-1, the full variable domain reads GAGVSQSPSNKVTEKGKDVELRCDPISGHTALYWYRQSLGQGLEFLIYFQGNSAPDKSGLPSDRFSAERTGGSVSTLTIQRTQQEDSAVYLCASSLGPTTEAFFGQGTRLTVV.

CDR3: CASSFAGLANSEEQYF. CDR3 coding DNA: TGTGCCAGCAGCTTTGCAGGACTAGCAAACTCGGAGGAGCAGTACTTC. The chain couples TRBV7-9 to TRBJ2-7; 8 bases match TRBD2. CDR1 SEHNR and CDR2 FQNEAQ come from the germline V gene (reference sequence). CDR3 length: 16 residues. With V trimmed by 3 bases and J by 7 bases, 14 bases remained unmatched.

The rearrangement links TRBV29-1 to TRBJ1-2, with unresolved D. V lost 3 bases, J lost 0 bases, and 8 bases lay in between. There are 13 residues in the CDR3. Germline values: CDR1 SQVTM, CDR2 ANQGSEA. CDR3 in DNA: TGCAGCGTTGAGAGAACTGCTAACTATGGCTACACCTTC. Its protein product is CSVERTANYGYTF.

The chain has TRBV7-6 and TRBJ2-1, with D tentatively TRBD1 (6 bases). CDR3 length: 19 residues. Germline CDR1 is SGHVS and CDR2 is FNYEAQ. Trimming took off 3 bases at V and 5 bases at J, with 26 bases between the two ends. As DNA, the CDR3 is TGTGCCAGCAGCTTTTTTGGTAGAACCCTAACAGGGTCCAACAATGAGCAGTTCTTC. Protein sequence: CASSFFGRTLTGSNNEQFF.

The CDR3 DNA is TGTGCCACCAGTGACCCTTTAGCGGGAGGGCCCAAGGATGAGCAGTTCTTC. This encodes CATSDPLAGGPKDEQFF. The V gene is TRBV24-1, the J gene TRBJ2-1; 11 bases map to TRBD2. The CDR3 loop spans 17 amino acids. Germline CDR1 KGHDR, CDR2 SFDVKD. Unmatched junction bases numbered 12, after V lost 4 bases and J lost 8 bases.

This chain links TRBV6-6 with TRBJ1-1; D possibly corresponds to TRBD1 (5 bases). Trimming cost V 4 bases and J 3 bases, with 12 bases left between them. CDR1 and CDR2 (germline): MNHNY, SVGAGI (reference sequence). The CDR3 sequence is 14 residues long. The CDR3 loop is CASSSKGSDTEAFF. For the CDR3, the DNA is TGTGCCAGCAGTTCCAAGGGGTCCGACACTGAAGCTTTCTTT.

The chain joins TRBV5-1 to TRBJ2-6, with a tentative D call TRBD2 (5 bases). Per the germline V gene, CDR1 is SGHRS and CDR2 is YFSETQ. V shed 4 bases and J shed 0 bases, with 8 bases lying between them. This CDR3 contains 15 residues. The CDR3 loop is CASSGGFSGANVLTF. CDR3 DNA: TGCGCCAGCAGCGGAGGATTCTCTGGGGCCAACGTCCTGACTTTC.

The rearrangement uses TRBV7-3 and TRBJ2-1; 11 bases agree with TRBD2. Germline lookup yields CDR1 SGHTA and CDR2 FQGTGA. V lost 4 bases to trimming and J lost 1 base; unmatched junction nucleotides: 3. The CDR3 totals 16 residues. CDR3 sequence: CASSSRTSGSYNEQFF. DNA of the CDR3: TGTGCCAGCAGCTCTAGGACTAGCGGGTCCTACAATGAGCAGTTCTTC.

The rearrangement uses TRBV4-2 and TRBJ2-7, with D tentatively TRBD2 (6 bases). V was clipped by 3 bases and J by 5 bases, with 23 bases between them. Germline CDR1 and CDR2: LGHNA and YNFKEQ. The CDR3 has 17 amino acids. The CDR3 protein is CASSHQHFQDPGDEQYF. Here the CDR3 DNA reads TGTGCCAGCAGCCACCAACATTTCCAGGATCCGGGGGACGAGCAGTACTTC.

The V gene is TRBV6-5, the J gene TRBJ2-3; 7 nucleotides agree with TRBD2. Germline V CDR1 and CDR2: MNHEY, SVGAGI. This CDR3 region has 12 residues. J gave up 5 bases and V 8 bases, and 4 bases lay outside the gene matches. The CDR3 bases are TGTGCCAGCGGGAGGGTGGAAGATACGCAGTATTTT. Amino acid sequence: CASGRVEDTQYF.

This clone was recorded only once. The J gene is TRBJ2-2, the V gene TRBV5-1, with D perhaps TRBD2 (5 bases). The germline CDR1 and CDR2 sequences are SGHRS and YFSETQ. Between the trimmed V and J ends, which lost 4 bases and 3 bases, there was a span of 16 bases. The CDR3 has 16 residues. This CDR3 is CASSADGGGDTGELFF. CDR3 in DNA: TGCGCCAGCAGCGCGGACGGAGGAGGCGACACCGGGGAGCTGTTTTTT.

The gene calls are TRBV15 and TRBJ1-2; weak D call: TRBD1 (6 bases). The length of the CDR3 is 19 residues. Germline-derived CDR1 and CDR2 are LNHNV and YYDKDF (reference sequence). The V gene lost 2 bases and the J gene lost 8 bases, with 30 bases spanning the gap. The CDR3 DNA follows: TGTGCCACCAGCAGAAGGGAGGGGGAAGGTGTAGAGGTGAGTATCGGCTACACCTTC. The encoded protein is CATSRREGEGVEVSIGYTF.

The V gene is TRBV7-2, the J gene TRBJ2-5, with 7 bases fitting TRBD1. Germline loops: CDR1 SGHTA, CDR2 FQGNSA. The V segment lost 3 bases and the J segment 5 bases; nucleotides outside the gene matches: 18. The CDR3 contains 18 residues. The CDR3 is CASSFPKGASPRRETQYF. The CDR3 coding sequence is TGTGCCAGCAGCTTCCCAAAGGGGGCCTCTCCCCGGCGGGAGACCCAGTACTTC.